This T cell receptor beta chain was observed in a study of T cells in Graves' hyperthyroidism and ophthalmopathy. About the study: Peripheral blood was acquired at first diagnosis, ahead of any therapy whatsoever.

V was cut by 6 bases and J by 4 bases, with 16 bases left in between. The CDR3 has 14 amino acids. CDR1 MNHNS and CDR2 SASEGT come from the germline V gene. Amplification yielded TCR beta CDR3 regions, with RNA transcripts as the source. First-round RT-PCR targeting the TCR CDR3 was performed with the HTBI primer set. Via MiXCR, TCRdb re-called the multiplex PCR reads, giving one row per CDR3 protein. The sample lists some 500,000 distinct CDR3 sequences; approximately 16% were seen once. Investigators excluded patients with uncontrolled infection, other autoimmune disease, pregnancy or lactation. The diagnoses drew upon clinical symptoms, serum thyroxine and TRAb, thyroid ultrasound and orbital computed tomography. This clonotype occurred a few times. Its antigen is unidentified. Overall study findings and caveats: Most thyroid clonotypes expanded above 0.001 appeared in blood too.

The clonotype comes from a woman between 25 and 40 years old with Graves' ophthalmopathy. Sequenced material: blood. The chain recombines TRBV6-1 with TRBJ2-7, with D maybe TRBD1 (5 bases). CDR3 coding DNA: TGTGCCAGCAGCCGTCGGGTAGGGGCGTACGAGCAGTACTTC. It codes for CASSRRVGAYEQYF.